Listed below are T cell receptor beta chains from one sample, sequenced in a study of cytomegalovirus exposure and HLA in healthy donors. Method: immunoSEQ multiplex PCR; TCRdb's copy keeps in-frame clones and lacks some. In the table there are some 200,000 clones, roughly 80% of which are singletons. The material sequenced was PBMCs. Receptors were obtained from a man aged 35 to 55 in good health and CMV-seropositive. Both conserved end residues are part of each CDR3. D genes are given only for firm matches. Clone size is shown for a subset of rows, as once, few, many or a class of expanded clone.

abundance,j_gene,len,v_gene,d_gene,CDR3aa,CDR3nt
-,TRBJ1-6,13,TRBV30,-,CAWSVGEGTPLHF,TGTGCCTGGAGTGTCGGGGAAGGAACACCCCTCCACTTT
-,TRBJ2-1,16,TRBV15,TRBD2,CATYDLGRGAGNEQFF,TGTGCCACCTACGATCTGGGGCGGGGGGCAGGCAATGAGCAGTTCTTC
-,TRBJ2-1,20,TRBV4-1,-,CASSRTKTVAGGPRHNEQFF,TGCGCCAGCAGCCGGACTAAGACCGTCGCGGGTGGGCCACGCCACAATGAGCAGTTCTTC
-,TRBJ2-3,16,TRBV7-3,TRBD1,CASSPTPDRGSDTQYF,TGTGCCAGCAGCCCAACCCCGGACAGGGGGTCAGATACGCAGTATTTT
-,TRBJ2-3,14,TRBV30,-,CAWSRGRTEDTQYF,TGTGCCTGGAGTCGGGGTCGCACGGAAGATACGCAGTATTTT
few,TRBJ1-2,13,TRBV30,-,CAWSPGTSSGYTF,TGTGCCTGGAGTCCCGGGACATCTTCTGGCTACACCTTC
-,TRBJ2-2,14,TRBV2,TRBD1,CASRQGADPGELFF,TGTGCCAGCCGACAGGGGGCCGACCCCGGGGAGCTGTTTTTT
once,TRBJ2-3,15,TRBV18,-,CASSPGPGSTDTQYF,TGTGCCAGCTCACCCGGCCCCGGGAGCACAGATACGCAGTATTTT
-,TRBJ2-1,11,TRBV6-5,TRBD1,CASRTGDEQFF,TGTGCCAGCAGGACAGGGGATGAGCAGTTCTTC
-,TRBJ2-2,14,TRBV5-5,-,CASSSGLQTGELFF,TGTGCCAGCAGCTCGGGACTTCAGACCGGGGAGCTGTTTTTT
few,TRBJ2-3,16,TRBV4-1,TRBD2,CASSLSAGARPDTQYF,TGCGCCAGCAGCCTCTCAGCGGGGGCCCGGCCAGATACGCAGTATTTT
-,TRBJ2-3,15,TRBV9,TRBD2,CASSVTAGGSDTQYF,TGTGCCAGCAGCGTTACCGCGGGGGGGTCCGATACGCAGTATTTT
once,TRBJ2-7,14,TRBV7-7,TRBD2,CASSAGGTSGEQYF,TGTGCTAGCAGCGCAGGTGGGACTAGCGGTGAGCAGTACTTC
-,TRBJ1-2,17,TRBV7-9,TRBD1,CASSPRTGGSSSYGYTF,TGTGCCAGCAGCCCGCGGACAGGGGGCTCTTCCTCCTATGGCTACACCTTC
-,TRBJ2-7,15,TRBV18,-,CASSPVTGEASEQYF,TGTGCCAGCTCACCAGTTACAGGGGAGGCTAGCGAGCAGTACTTC
few,TRBJ2-2,17,TRBV12-5,-,CASGLESGTKGAGELFF,TGTGCTAGTGGTCTAGAATCCGGGACAAAGGGGGCCGGGGAGCTGTTTTTT
once,TRBJ2-3,14,TRBV27,TRBD2,CASSHSGGGDTQYF,TGTGCCAGCAGTCATAGCGGGGGGGGTGATACGCAGTATTTT
-,TRBJ2-1,15,TRBV4-3,TRBD2,CASSRTGGNYNEQFF,TGCGCCAGCAGCCGGACGGGGGGGAACTACAATGAGCAGTTCTTC
-,TRBJ2-7,14,TRBV2,-,CASSREQGPYEQYF,TGTGCCAGCAGTAGAGAACAGGGACCCTACGAGCAGTACTTC
-,TRBJ2-5,13,TRBV28,-,CASSVEGGETQYF,TGTGCCAGCAGCGTCGAGGGTGGGGAGACCCAGTACTTC
few,TRBJ1-6,15,TRBV5-6,-,CASSLDPGDNSPLHF,TGTGCCAGCAGCTTGGATCCAGGCGATAATTCACCCCTCCACTTT
-,TRBJ1-3,14,TRBV5-1,TRBD1,CASSLTGVGNTIYF,TGCGCCAGCAGCTTGACAGGGGTCGGAAACACCATATATTTT
-,TRBJ1-4,15,TRBV7-9,TRBD1,CASSLAQGAEEKLFF,TGTGCCAGCAGCTTAGCGCAGGGGGCAGAAGAAAAACTGTTTTTT
-,TRBJ2-5,16,TRBV7-9,TRBD2,CASSHTSGGRQETQYF,TGTGCCAGCAGCCACACTAGCGGGGGCCGCCAAGAGACCCAGTACTTC
once,TRBJ2-1,16,TRBV9,-,CASSVLGGGSHNEQFF,TGTGCCAGCAGCGTACTCGGGGGTGGCAGTCACAATGAGCAGTTCTTC
-,TRBJ1-5,15,TRBV30,TRBD1,CAWSLGGSSNQPQHF,TGTGCCTGGAGCCTAGGGGGCAGTAGCAATCAGCCCCAGCATTTT
-,TRBJ1-5,16,TRBV7-2,TRBD1,CASSLGGQGRDQPQHF,TGTGCCAGCAGCCTGGGGGGACAGGGAAGAGATCAGCCCCAGCATTTT
-,TRBJ2-5,14,TRBV4-3,TRBD1,CASSHSTGVETQYF,TGCGCCAGCAGCCATTCAACAGGGGTGGAGACCCAGTACTTC
-,TRBJ2-1,18,TRBV14,-,CASSQDQFSGNVYNEQFF,TGTGCCAGCAGCCAAGATCAATTCTCCGGGAACGTCTACAATGAGCAGTTCTTC
-,TRBJ1-4,11,TRBV9,-,CASSADEKLFF,TGTGCCAGCAGCGCCGATGAAAAACTGTTTTTT
once,TRBJ2-5,14,TRBV7-8,TRBD2,CASSSRGGPETQYF,TGTGCCAGCAGCTCCCGGGGGGGCCCGGAGACCCAGTACTTC
-,TRBJ1-4,14,TRBV28,-,CASSLVGVDEKLFF,TGTGCCAGCAGTTTAGTAGGGGTGGATGAAAAACTGTTTTTT
few,TRBJ1-1,14,TRBV6-5,TRBD1,CASSYGTDNTEAFF,TGTGCCAGCAGTTACGGGACAGATAACACTGAAGCTTTCTTT
-,TRBJ2-1,15,TRBV27,TRBD2,CASSFSGWGYDEQFF,TGTGCCAGCAGTTTTAGCGGGTGGGGGTACGATGAGCAGTTCTTC
-,TRBJ1-2,16,TRBV7-8,-,CASSPLAANPFYGYTF,TGTGCCAGCAGCCCCCTGGCTGCAAACCCCTTCTATGGCTACACCTTC
-,TRBJ2-1,14,TRBV7-3,-,CASGSTSGRNEQFF,TGTGCCAGCGGAAGTACGTCCGGGAGAAATGAGCAGTTCTTC
-,TRBJ2-1,13,TRBV4-2,TRBD2,CASGQRGGGEQFF,TGTGCCAGCGGGCAGCGGGGGGGCGGTGAGCAGTTCTTC
-,TRBJ2-7,15,TRBV13,TRBD2,CASSSSGGGNYEQYF,TGTGCCAGCAGCTCCAGCGGGGGGGGCAACTACGAGCAGTACTTC
-,TRBJ1-2,15,TRBV9,TRBD1,CASSVAWQGARGYTF,TGTGCCAGCAGCGTAGCGTGGCAGGGGGCGCGTGGCTACACCTTC
once,TRBJ2-5,16,TRBV7-2,TRBD2,CASSLRLAGGQETQYF,TGTGCCAGCAGCTTGCGACTAGCGGGGGGGCAAGAGACCCAGTACTTC
-,TRBJ2-5,16,TRBV5-4,TRBD1,CASSPGQGVGKETQYF,TGTGCCAGCAGCCCAGGACAGGGTGTGGGAAAAGAGACCCAGTACTTC
-,TRBJ1-2,15,TRBV6-5,TRBD1,CASSYVTGGIYGYTF,TGTGCCAGCAGTTACGTGACAGGGGGGATCTATGGCTACACCTTC
-,TRBJ1-2,15,TRBV7-2,-,CASSSETGPRYGYTF,TGTGCCAGCAGCTCCGAGACAGGCCCGAGGTATGGCTACACCTTC
-,TRBJ1-1,15,TRBV14,TRBD1,CASSPRDSAYTEAFF,TGTGCCAGCAGCCCGAGGGACAGCGCCTACACTGAAGCTTTCTTT
-,TRBJ1-5,15,TRBV5-8,TRBD1,CASSVDRGLGQPQHF,TGTGCCAGCAGCGTCGACAGGGGGCTCGGTCAGCCCCAGCATTTT
few,TRBJ2-7,15,TRBV9,-,CASSVGHHLPYEQYF,TGTGCCAGCAGCGTAGGACATCATCTCCCCTACGAGCAGTACTTC
once,TRBJ2-1,18,TRBV7-6,-,CASSTESPTSFSYNEQFF,TGTGCCAGCAGCACCGAGTCCCCGACTAGTTTTTCCTACAATGAGCAGTTCTTC
-,TRBJ2-1,15,TRBV7-3,TRBD2,CASSRLAGLYNEQFF,TGTGCCAGCAGCCGACTAGCGGGGCTCTACAATGAGCAGTTCTTC
-,TRBJ1-5,15,TRBV19,TRBD1,CASGLQGVINQPQHF,TGTGCCAGTGGGTTACAGGGGGTCATCAATCAGCCCCAGCATTTT
-,TRBJ1-2,13,TRBV7-2,-,CASSLRQQDGYTF,TGTGCCAGCAGCTTAAGACAACAGGATGGCTACACCTTC
-,TRBJ1-3,14,TRBV28,TRBD1,CASSLDRAGNTIYF,TGTGCCAGCAGTTTGGACAGGGCTGGAAACACCATATATTTT
medium-sized,TRBJ1-1,15,TRBV6-5,TRBD1,CASSIGQGVNTEAFF,TGTGCCAGCTCAATTGGACAGGGCGTGAACACTGAAGCTTTCTTT
-,TRBJ2-5,14,TRBV9,TRBD2,CASSVEGGQETQYF,TGTGCCAGCAGCGTAGAGGGAGGGCAAGAGACCCAGTACTTC
once,TRBJ2-2,15,TRBV10-1,TRBD1,CASSGETGMAGELFF,TGCGCCAGCAGTGGTGAGACAGGGATGGCCGGGGAGCTGTTTTTT
-,TRBJ2-1,15,TRBV5-6,TRBD2,CASSPQRGVHGEQFF,TGTGCCAGCAGCCCCCAGCGGGGTGTACATGGTGAGCAGTTCTTC
-,TRBJ2-1,16,TRBV6-6,TRBD1,CASSSLGTALYNEQFF,TGTGCCAGCAGTTCCCTCGGGACAGCTCTCTACAATGAGCAGTTCTTC